The present entry profiles one T cell receptor beta chain with its context. Its antigen is currently not known. No base quality values were provided; no much bigger clone lies one nucleotide off. CDR1 and CDR2 are drawn from the germline V gene: MGHRA, YSYEKL. Trimming at the junction amounts to 2 bases on V and 3 bases on J, and the germline ends lie 20 bases apart. The CDR3 goes from the cysteine to the phenylalanine over 17 residues. Only the CDR3 DNA is retained, 51 bases long and in frame from the first base. Collaborating institutions collected whole blood in K2EDTA tubes following their own protocols. For TCRbeta analysis, collaborator samples were shipped as frozen whole blood, as isolated PBMCs, or as DNA extracted from either sample type. These data belong to a study of blood T cell repertoires in COVID-19 (TCRdb year 2020). At the level of the whole study: Samples covering the acute and convalescent phases of COVID-19 were provided by collaborators in the United States, Italy and Spain. The prospective study material was composed of cDNA or gDNA derived from T cells, B-cell-depleted T cells, or PBMCs. Deeply sampled blood TCRbeta repertoires from subjects exposed to, actively infected with, or recovered from COVID-19 were included in the dataset. The repertoires were released in a freely available public database intended as a resource for research on the immune response to SARS-CoV-2. Samples were obtained from the ongoing ImmuneRACE study (first 160 participants) and from about 1,300 subjects provided by 6 global collaborators. A de-identified subject ID, COVID-19 status, age in years and sex were almost always included in the sample metadata. HLA class I and class II types, where available, came from metadata supplied by the sample provider rather than from assay-based typing.

The immunoSEQ Assay, a bias-controlled multiplex PCR, was used to amplify TCRbeta CDR3 regions from genomic DNA. In the authors' own workflow: Nucleated cell counts per sample were estimated from amplification of reference gene primers within the assay. To quantify the absolute abundance of each unique TCRbeta CDR3 rearrangement, sequence reads were collapsed and filtered. For each sample, productive Simpson clonality was calculated as the square root of Simpson's diversity index over productive rearrangements. TCRdb re-hosts the immuneACCESS table, in-frame sequences only. Its copies lack some clones; in the studies checked, an unresolved V gene accounts for under half of them, and the cause for the rest is not known. V and J calls and clone size are given by that table; D and trimming were obtained from the DNA. This sample has over 85,000 clones in its table, and 80% to 90% of those were observed once. The top ten clones comprise more than 0.95% of the sample.

Summary of the overall study and its limitations: How much clinical and demographic metadata was included differed by source and by participant, and the metadata was provided uncurated.

The origin of this receptor is a human donor in a cohort sampled during active COVID-19. The V and J segments used are TRBV4-1 and TRBJ2-7; 6 matching bases give a weak D call of TRBD2. Sequenced material: peripheral blood. The sequenced DNA: TGCGCCAGCAGCCAAACCTCTCCGACCGGGAGCCGCTACGAGCAGTACTTC. Protein translation: CASSQTSPTGSRYEQYF.